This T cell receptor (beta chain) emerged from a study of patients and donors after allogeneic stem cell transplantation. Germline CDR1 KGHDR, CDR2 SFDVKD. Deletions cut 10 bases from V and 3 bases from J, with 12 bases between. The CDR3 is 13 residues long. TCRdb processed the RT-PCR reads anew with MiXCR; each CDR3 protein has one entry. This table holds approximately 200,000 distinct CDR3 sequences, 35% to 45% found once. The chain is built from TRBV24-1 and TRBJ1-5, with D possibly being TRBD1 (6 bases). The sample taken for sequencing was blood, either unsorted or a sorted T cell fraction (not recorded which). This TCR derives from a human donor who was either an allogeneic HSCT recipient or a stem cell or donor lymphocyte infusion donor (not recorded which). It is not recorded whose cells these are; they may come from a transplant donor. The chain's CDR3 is CATSRDNNQPQHF. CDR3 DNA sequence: TGTGCCACATCACGGGACAACAATCAGCCCCAGCATTTT.